This T cell receptor (beta chain) was recorded in a study of blood T cell repertoires in COVID-19. Turning to the study itself: Specimens from acute and convalescent COVID-19 originated in the United States, Italy and Spain. Sample material is recorded as cDNA or gDNA derived from T cells, B-cell-depleted T cells, or PBMCs.

Profiled with immunoSEQ multiplex PCR; TCRdb holds only in-frame clones, not every one. The sample holds 150,000 or so clones; approximately 80% are singletons and the top ten take about 5%. This clone was counted between two and nine times. Trimming took off 7 bases at V and 1 base at J, with 17 bases between the two ends. CDR1 is WNHNN and CDR2 is SYGVQD in the germline V gene (reference sequence). The CDR3 consists of 15 residues. Contact with a PCR-confirmed or clinician-diagnosed COVID-19 case occurred within 2 weeks of entry. The specimen was PBMCs or T cells enriched from blood (not recorded which). The receptor's source is a man aged 65 to 85 who had been exposed to COVID-19. The chain couples TRBV10-1 to TRBJ2-7; D perhaps matches TRBD2 (5 bases). CDR3 residues: CASKFGQAASYEQYF. In DNA form, the CDR3 reads TGCGCCAGCAAATTTGGCCAAGCGGCTTCCTACGAGCAGTACTTC.